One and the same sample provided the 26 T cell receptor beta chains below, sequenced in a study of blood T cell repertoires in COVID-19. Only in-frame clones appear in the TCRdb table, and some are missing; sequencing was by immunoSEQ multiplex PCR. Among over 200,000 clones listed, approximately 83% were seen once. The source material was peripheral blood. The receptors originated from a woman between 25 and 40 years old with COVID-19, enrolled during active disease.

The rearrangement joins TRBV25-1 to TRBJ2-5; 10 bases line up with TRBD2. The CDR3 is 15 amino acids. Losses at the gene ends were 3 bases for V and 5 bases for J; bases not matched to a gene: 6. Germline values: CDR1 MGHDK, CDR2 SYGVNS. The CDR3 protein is CASSDVRLAGETQYF. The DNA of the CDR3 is TGTGCCAGCAGTGATGTCAGACTAGCGGGCGAGACCCAGTACTTC.

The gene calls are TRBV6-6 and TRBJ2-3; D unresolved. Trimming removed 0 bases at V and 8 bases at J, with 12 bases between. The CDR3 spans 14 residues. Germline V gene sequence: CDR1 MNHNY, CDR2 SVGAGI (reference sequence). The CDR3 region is CASSYSQLEFTQYF. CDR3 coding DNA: TGTGCCAGCAGTTACTCGCAACTTGAATTTACGCAGTATTTT.

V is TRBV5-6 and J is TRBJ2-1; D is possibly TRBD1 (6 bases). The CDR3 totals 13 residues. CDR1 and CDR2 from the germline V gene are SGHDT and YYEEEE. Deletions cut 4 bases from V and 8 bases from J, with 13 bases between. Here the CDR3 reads CASSAQGQDEQFF. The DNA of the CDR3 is TGTGCCAGCAGCGCACAGGGTCAGGATGAGCAGTTCTTC. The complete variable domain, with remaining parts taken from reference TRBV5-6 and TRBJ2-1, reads DAGVTQSPTHLIKTRGQQVTLRCSPKSGHDTVSWYQQALGQGPQFIFQYYEEEERQRGNFPDRFSGHQFPNYSSELNVNALLLGDSALYLCASSAQGQDEQFFGPGTRLTVL.

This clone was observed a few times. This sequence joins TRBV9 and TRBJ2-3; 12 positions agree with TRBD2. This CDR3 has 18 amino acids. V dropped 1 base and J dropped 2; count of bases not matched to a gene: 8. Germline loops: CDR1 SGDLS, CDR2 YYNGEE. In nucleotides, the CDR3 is TGTGCCAGCAGCGTAACCCCGGGACTAGCGGGCTTCACAGATACGCAGTATTTT. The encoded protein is CASSVTPGLAGFTDTQYF.

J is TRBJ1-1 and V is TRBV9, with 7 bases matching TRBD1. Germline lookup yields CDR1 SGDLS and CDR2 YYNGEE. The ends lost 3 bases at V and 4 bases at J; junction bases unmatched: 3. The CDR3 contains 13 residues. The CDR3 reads CASSAQGTTEAFF. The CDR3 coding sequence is TGTGCCAGCAGCGCACAGGGGACCACTGAAGCTTTCTTT.

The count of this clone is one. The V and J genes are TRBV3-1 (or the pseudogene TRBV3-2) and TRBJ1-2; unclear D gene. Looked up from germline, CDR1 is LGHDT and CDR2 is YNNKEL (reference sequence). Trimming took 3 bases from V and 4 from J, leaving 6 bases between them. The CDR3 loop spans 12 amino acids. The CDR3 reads CASSQTSYGYTF. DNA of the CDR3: TGTGCCAGCAGCCAGACTAGCTATGGCTACACCTTC.

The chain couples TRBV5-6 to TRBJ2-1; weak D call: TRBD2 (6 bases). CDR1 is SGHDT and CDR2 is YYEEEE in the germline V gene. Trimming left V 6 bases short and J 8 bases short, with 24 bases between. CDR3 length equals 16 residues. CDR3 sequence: CASIPRSGSLGDEQFF. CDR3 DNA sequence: TGTGCCAGCATCCCCCGGAGCGGGTCGCTCGGAGATGAGCAGTTCTTC. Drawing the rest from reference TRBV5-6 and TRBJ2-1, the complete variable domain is DAGVTQSPTHLIKTRGQQVTLRCSPKSGHDTVSWYQQALGQGPQFIFQYYEEEERQRGNFPDRFSGHQFPNYSSELNVNALLLGDSALYLCASIPRSGSLGDEQFFGPGTRLTVL.

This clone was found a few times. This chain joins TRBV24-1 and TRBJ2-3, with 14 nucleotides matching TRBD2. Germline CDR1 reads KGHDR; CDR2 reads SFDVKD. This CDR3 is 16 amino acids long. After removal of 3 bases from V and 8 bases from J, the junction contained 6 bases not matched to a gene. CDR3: CATSDATSGRAGTQYF. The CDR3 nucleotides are TGTGCCACCAGTGATGCGACTAGCGGGAGGGCGGGTACGCAGTATTTT.

CDR3 residues: CASSPGGYGYTF. CDR3 DNA sequence: TGTGCCAGCAGTCCCGGGGGCTATGGCTACACCTTC. V gene TRBV6-5 combines with J gene TRBJ1-2, with a possible D match to TRBD1 (5 bases). Trimming left V 5 bases short and J 4 bases short, with 8 bases between. The germline V gene encodes CDR1 MNHEY and CDR2 SVGAGI. The CDR3 consists of 12 residues.

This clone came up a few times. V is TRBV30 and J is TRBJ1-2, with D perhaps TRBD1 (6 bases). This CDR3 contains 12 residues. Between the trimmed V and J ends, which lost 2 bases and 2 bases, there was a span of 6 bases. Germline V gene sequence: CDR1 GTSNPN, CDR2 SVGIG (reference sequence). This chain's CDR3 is CAWSQGNYGYTF. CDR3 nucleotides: TGTGCCTGGAGTCAGGGGAACTATGGCTACACCTTC.

The CDR3 is CATSDQDSNYGYTF. The DNA of the CDR3 is TGTGCCACCAGTGACCAAGACAGTAACTATGGCTACACCTTC. The chain couples TRBV24-1 to TRBJ1-2, with a tentative D call TRBD1 (5 bases). CDR3 size: 14 residues. CDR1 and CDR2 from the germline V gene are KGHDR and SFDVKD. V shed 4 bases and J shed 1 base, with 9 bases lying between them.

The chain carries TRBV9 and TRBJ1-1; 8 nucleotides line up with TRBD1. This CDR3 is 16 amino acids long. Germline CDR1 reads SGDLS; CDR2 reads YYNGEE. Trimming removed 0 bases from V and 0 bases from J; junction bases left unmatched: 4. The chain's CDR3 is CASSVAGTGLNTEAFF. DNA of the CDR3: TGTGCCAGCAGCGTAGCGGGGACAGGATTGAACACTGAAGCTTTCTTT.

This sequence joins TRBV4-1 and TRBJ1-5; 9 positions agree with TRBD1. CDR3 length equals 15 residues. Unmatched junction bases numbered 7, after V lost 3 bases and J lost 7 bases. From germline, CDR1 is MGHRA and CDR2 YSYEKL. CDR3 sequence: CASSHLGQGQQPQHF. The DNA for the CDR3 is TGCGCCAGCAGCCACCTTGGACAGGGGCAACAGCCCCAGCATTTT.

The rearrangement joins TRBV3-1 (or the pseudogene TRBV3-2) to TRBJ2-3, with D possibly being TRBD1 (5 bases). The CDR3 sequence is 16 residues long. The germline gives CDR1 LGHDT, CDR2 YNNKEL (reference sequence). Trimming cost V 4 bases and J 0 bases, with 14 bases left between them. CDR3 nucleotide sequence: TGTGCCAGCAGCCTACGGAAGACAGTTAGCACAGATACGCAGTATTTT. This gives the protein CASSLRKTVSTDTQYF.

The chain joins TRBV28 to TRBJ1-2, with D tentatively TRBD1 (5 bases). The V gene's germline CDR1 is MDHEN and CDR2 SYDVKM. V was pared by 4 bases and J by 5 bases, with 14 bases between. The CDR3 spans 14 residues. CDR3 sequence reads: CASSSPGVGYGYTF. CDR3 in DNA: TGTGCCAGCAGTTCCCCGGGGGTGGGGTATGGCTACACCTTC.

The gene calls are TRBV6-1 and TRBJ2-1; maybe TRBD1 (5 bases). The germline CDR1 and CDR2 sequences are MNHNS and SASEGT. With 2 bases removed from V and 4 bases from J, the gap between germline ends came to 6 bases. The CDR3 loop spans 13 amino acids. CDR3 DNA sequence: TGTGCCAGCAGTGAACAGGGATACAATGAGCAGTTCTTC. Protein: CASSEQGYNEQFF.

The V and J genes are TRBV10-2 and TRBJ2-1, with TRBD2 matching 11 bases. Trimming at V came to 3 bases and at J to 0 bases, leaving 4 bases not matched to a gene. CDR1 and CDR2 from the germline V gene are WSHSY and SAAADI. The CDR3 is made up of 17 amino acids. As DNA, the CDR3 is TGCGCCAGCAGTGACCGACTAGCGGGAAGCTCCTACAATGAGCAGTTCTTC. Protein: CASSDRLAGSSYNEQFF.

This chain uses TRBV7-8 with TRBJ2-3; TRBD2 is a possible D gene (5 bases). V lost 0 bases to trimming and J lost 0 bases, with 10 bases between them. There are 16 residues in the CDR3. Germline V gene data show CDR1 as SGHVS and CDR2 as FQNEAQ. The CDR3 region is CASSLAFLASTDTQYF. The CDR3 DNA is TGTGCCAGCAGCTTAGCTTTCCTAGCTAGCACAGATACGCAGTATTTT.

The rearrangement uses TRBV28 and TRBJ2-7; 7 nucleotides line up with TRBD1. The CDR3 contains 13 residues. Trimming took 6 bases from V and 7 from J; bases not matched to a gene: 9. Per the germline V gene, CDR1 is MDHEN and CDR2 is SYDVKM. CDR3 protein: CASRKTGSREQYF. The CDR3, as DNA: TGTGCCAGCAGGAAGACAGGGTCGAGGGAGCAGTACTTC.

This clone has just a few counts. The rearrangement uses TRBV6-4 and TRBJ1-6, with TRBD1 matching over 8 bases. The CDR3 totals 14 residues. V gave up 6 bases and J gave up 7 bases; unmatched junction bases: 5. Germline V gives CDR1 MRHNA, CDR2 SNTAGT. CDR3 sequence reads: CASSGQGGNSPLHF. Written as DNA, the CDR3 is TGTGCCAGCAGCGGACAGGGAGGGAATTCACCCCTCCACTTT.

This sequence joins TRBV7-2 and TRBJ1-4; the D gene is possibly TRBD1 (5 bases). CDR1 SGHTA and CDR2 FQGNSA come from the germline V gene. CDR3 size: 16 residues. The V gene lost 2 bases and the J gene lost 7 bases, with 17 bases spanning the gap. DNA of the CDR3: TGTGCCAGCAGCTTACAACTCAGGGCGTTCGGTGAAAAACTGTTTTTT. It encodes CASSLQLRAFGEKLFF.

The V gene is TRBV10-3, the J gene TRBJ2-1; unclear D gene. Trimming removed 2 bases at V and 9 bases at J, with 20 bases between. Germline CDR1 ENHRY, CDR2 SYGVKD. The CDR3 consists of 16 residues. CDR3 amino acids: CAISELEWYHPGEQFF. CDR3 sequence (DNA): TGTGCCATCAGTGAGCTTGAATGGTACCACCCCGGTGAGCAGTTCTTC.

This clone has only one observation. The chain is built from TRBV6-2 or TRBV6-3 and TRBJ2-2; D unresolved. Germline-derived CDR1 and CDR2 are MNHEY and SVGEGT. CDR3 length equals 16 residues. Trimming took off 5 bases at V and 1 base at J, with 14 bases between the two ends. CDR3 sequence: CASSAPGGWNTGELFF. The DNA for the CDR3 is TGTGCCAGCAGTGCCCCGGGTGGGTGGAACACCGGGGAGCTGTTTTTT.

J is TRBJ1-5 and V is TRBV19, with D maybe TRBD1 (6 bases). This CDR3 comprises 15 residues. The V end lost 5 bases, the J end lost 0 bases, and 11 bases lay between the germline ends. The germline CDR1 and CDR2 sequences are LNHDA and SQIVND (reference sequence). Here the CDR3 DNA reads TGTGCCAGTAGTTCCGGGACACATAGCAATCAGCCCCAGCATTTT. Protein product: CASSSGTHSNQPQHF.

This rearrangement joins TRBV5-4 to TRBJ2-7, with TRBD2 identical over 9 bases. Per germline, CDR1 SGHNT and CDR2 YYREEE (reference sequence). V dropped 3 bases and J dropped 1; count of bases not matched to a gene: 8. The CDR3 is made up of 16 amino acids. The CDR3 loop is CASSYISGGQSYEQYF. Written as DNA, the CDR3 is TGTGCCAGCAGCTACATTAGCGGGGGCCAATCCTACGAGCAGTACTTC.

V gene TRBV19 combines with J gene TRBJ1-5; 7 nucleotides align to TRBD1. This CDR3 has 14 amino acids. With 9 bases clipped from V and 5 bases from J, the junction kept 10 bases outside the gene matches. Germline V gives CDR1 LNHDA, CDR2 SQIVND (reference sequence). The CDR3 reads CASTDRRSYQPQHF. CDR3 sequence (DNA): TGTGCCAGCACGGACAGGCGGTCCTATCAGCCCCAGCATTTT.